A selection of T cell receptor beta chains follows, all from one sample in a study of T cells in Graves' hyperthyroidism and ophthalmopathy. TCRdb passed the multiplex PCR reads through MiXCR, listing each CDR3 protein once. The sample carries a few hundred thousand distinct CDR3 sequences, roughly 14% recorded once. Sequenced: blood. These receptors came from a woman between 18 and 29 years old with Graves' hyperthyroidism. The CDR3 runs from the conserved cysteine through the conserved F or W. Fields, in order: CDR3 protein, CDR3 DNA, V gene, clone size, J gene, D gene. The D gene is left open where the match is weak. Where a row states a size, it is once, few, many or the class of an expanded clone; other rows omit it.

cdr3_aa: CASSPNEGLQTQYF
cdr3_nt: TGTGCCAGCTCACCAAACGAAGGGCTGCAGACCCAGTACTTC
v_call: TRBV18
clone_size: .
j_call: TRBJ2-5
d_call: .

cdr3_aa: CSVDTSTTSGYTF
cdr3_nt: TGCAGCGTTGACACCTCAACCACGAGCGGCTACACCTTC
v_call: TRBV29-1
clone_size: .
j_call: TRBJ1-2
d_call: .

cdr3_aa: CASSMPGQGTYNEQFF
cdr3_nt: TGTGCCAGTAGTATGCCGGGACAGGGTACCTACAATGAGCAGTTCTTC
v_call: TRBV19
clone_size: few
j_call: TRBJ2-1
d_call: TRBD1

cdr3_aa: CASSEDRGSNEKLFF
cdr3_nt: TGTGCCAGCAGCGAGGACAGGGGATCGAATGAAAAACTGTTTTTT
v_call: TRBV9
clone_size: .
j_call: TRBJ1-4
d_call: TRBD1

cdr3_aa: CASMRTVRTNEKLFF
cdr3_nt: TGTGCCAGCATGAGGACCGTTAGAACTAATGAAAAACTGTTTTTT
v_call: TRBV2
clone_size: few
j_call: TRBJ1-4
d_call: .

cdr3_aa: CASRNRWRGDGGTDTQYF
cdr3_nt: TGTGCCAGCAGGAACCGTTGGCGGGGGGACGGGGGCACAGATACGCAGTATTTT
v_call: TRBV7-8
clone_size: few
j_call: TRBJ2-3
d_call: TRBD2

cdr3_aa: CASSLQTNQPQHF
cdr3_nt: TGCGCCAGCAGCTTACAGACCAATCAGCCCCAGCATTTT
v_call: TRBV5-1
clone_size: .
j_call: TRBJ1-5
d_call: .

cdr3_aa: CASSASPGMSGYTF
cdr3_nt: TGTGCCAGCAGTGCCTCCCCAGGCATGTCGGGCTACACCTTC
v_call: TRBV12-3/TRBV12-4
clone_size: few
j_call: TRBJ1-2
d_call: .

cdr3_aa: CASSLSERGGTEAFF
cdr3_nt: TGTGCCAGCAGTTTATCGGAGCGGGGAGGGACTGAAGCTTTCTTT
v_call: TRBV27
clone_size: .
j_call: TRBJ1-1
d_call: .

cdr3_aa: CSASGRSTDTQYF
cdr3_nt: TGCAGTGCTAGCGGGAGATCGACAGATACGCAGTATTTT
v_call: TRBV20-1
clone_size: many
j_call: TRBJ2-3
d_call: .

cdr3_aa: CSARGDAKKSQYF
cdr3_nt: TGCAGTGCCCGGGGGGACGCTAAAAAATCGCAGTATTTT
v_call: TRBV20-1
clone_size: many
j_call: TRBJ2-3
d_call: TRBD2

cdr3_aa: CSARDRMEGARSPLHF
cdr3_nt: TGCAGTGCTAGAGATCGGATGGAAGGGGCGCGTTCACCCCTCCACTTT
v_call: TRBV20-1
clone_size: .
j_call: TRBJ1-6
d_call: .

cdr3_aa: CASSTTRGGEKLFF
cdr3_nt: TGTGCCAGCAGTACGACCCGAGGCGGGGAAAAACTGTTTTTT
v_call: TRBV28
clone_size: many
j_call: TRBJ1-4
d_call: .

cdr3_aa: CASSLDGEWSNQPQHF
cdr3_nt: TGTGCCAGCAGTTTGGACGGAGAGTGGAGCAATCAGCCCCAGCATTTT
v_call: TRBV12-3/TRBV12-4
clone_size: many
j_call: TRBJ1-5
d_call: .

cdr3_aa: CASNSRIDGYEQYF
cdr3_nt: TGTGCCAGCAACTCCAGGATTGACGGCTACGAGCAGTACTTC
v_call: TRBV28
clone_size: many
j_call: TRBJ2-7
d_call: .

cdr3_aa: CASSTVGRIGTEAFF
cdr3_nt: TGTGCCAGCAGCACCGTCGGGCGGATTGGAACTGAAGCTTTCTTT
v_call: TRBV11-1
clone_size: many
j_call: TRBJ1-1
d_call: .

cdr3_aa: CASIRTSGTPGYEQYF
cdr3_nt: TGTGCCAGCATCAGGACTAGCGGGACCCCTGGCTACGAGCAGTACTTC
v_call: TRBV11-2
clone_size: .
j_call: TRBJ2-7
d_call: TRBD2

cdr3_aa: CASSSGVKNTGELFF
cdr3_nt: TGTGCCAGCAGCTCCGGCGTAAAGAACACCGGGGAGCTGTTTTTT
v_call: TRBV5-4
clone_size: .
j_call: TRBJ2-2
d_call: .

cdr3_aa: CASRSRWAHMNTEAFF
cdr3_nt: TGTGCCAGCAGATCTCGTTGGGCCCACATGAACACTGAAGCTTTCTTT
v_call: TRBV5-6
clone_size: .
j_call: TRBJ1-1
d_call: .

cdr3_aa: CASSSSGEENSPLHF
cdr3_nt: TGTGCCAGCAGCTCCTCAGGGGAAGAGAATTCACCCCTCCACTTT
v_call: TRBV7-9
clone_size: .
j_call: TRBJ1-6
d_call: .

cdr3_aa: CASSPRQGSYNEQFF
cdr3_nt: TGTGCCAGCAGCCCACGACAGGGATCCTACAATGAGCAGTTCTTC
v_call: TRBV7-2
clone_size: many
j_call: TRBJ2-1
d_call: TRBD1

cdr3_aa: CASSYGQGAQSGYTF
cdr3_nt: TGTGCCAGCAGTTACGGACAGGGGGCGCAAAGTGGCTACACCTTC
v_call: TRBV6-5
clone_size: few
j_call: TRBJ1-2
d_call: TRBD1

cdr3_aa: CASSLVPGLAGGDEQYF
cdr3_nt: TGTGCCAGCAGCTTAGTACCGGGACTAGCGGGGGGTGACGAGCAGTACTTC
v_call: TRBV7-2
clone_size: many
j_call: TRBJ2-7
d_call: TRBD2

cdr3_aa: CASNERGARGSPLHF
cdr3_nt: TGTGCCAGCAACGAAAGGGGAGCGAGGGGTTCACCCCTCCACTTT
v_call: TRBV12-3/TRBV12-4
clone_size: many
j_call: TRBJ1-6
d_call: .

cdr3_aa: CASSIPRVTEAFF
cdr3_nt: TGTGCCAGCAGCATACCAAGGGTTACTGAAGCTTTCTTT
v_call: TRBV12-3/TRBV12-4
clone_size: many
j_call: TRBJ1-1
d_call: .

cdr3_aa: CASSEYWASGSLSSYNEQFF
cdr3_nt: TGTGCCAGCAGTGAATATTGGGCTAGCGGGAGCCTTAGCTCCTACAATGAGCAGTTCTTC
v_call: TRBV6-1
clone_size: .
j_call: TRBJ2-1
d_call: TRBD2

cdr3_aa: CASRTAGTGNQPQHF
cdr3_nt: TGTGCCAGCAGAACTGCCGGGACAGGGAATCAGCCCCAGCATTTT
v_call: TRBV6-2/TRBV6-3
clone_size: few
j_call: TRBJ1-5
d_call: TRBD1

cdr3_aa: CASSPFRGGDDSPLHF
cdr3_nt: TGTGCCAGCAGTCCGTTCCGAGGGGGGGATGATTCACCCCTCCACTTT
v_call: TRBV28
clone_size: few
j_call: TRBJ1-6
d_call: .

cdr3_aa: CASSLMGNLNTGELFF
cdr3_nt: TGTGCCAGCAGCTTAATGGGGAACTTGAACACCGGGGAGCTGTTTTTT
v_call: TRBV7-3
clone_size: .
j_call: TRBJ2-2
d_call: .

cdr3_aa: CASSYSTGTGGVPDNQPQHF
cdr3_nt: TGTGCCAGCAGTTACTCGACGGGGACAGGGGGTGTTCCGGACAATCAGCCCCAGCATTTT
v_call: TRBV6-2/TRBV6-3
clone_size: .
j_call: TRBJ1-5
d_call: TRBD1

cdr3_aa: CSAPSPLAGGQETQYF
cdr3_nt: TGCAGCGCCCCGAGTCCGCTAGCGGGAGGCCAAGAGACCCAGTACTTC
v_call: TRBV29-1
clone_size: few
j_call: TRBJ2-5
d_call: TRBD2

cdr3_aa: CASSDGVLDTEAFF
cdr3_nt: TGTGCCAGCAGTGACGGGGTACTGGACACTGAAGCTTTCTTT
v_call: TRBV2
clone_size: many
j_call: TRBJ1-1
d_call: .

cdr3_aa: CASSTPSSGSVSEQYF
cdr3_nt: TGTGCCAGCAGTACGCCCTCTAGCGGGAGTGTTTCCGAGCAGTACTTC
v_call: TRBV28
clone_size: many
j_call: TRBJ2-7
d_call: TRBD2

cdr3_aa: CASSRQGLHEQFF
cdr3_nt: TGTGCCAGTAGTAGGCAGGGTCTGCATGAGCAGTTCTTC
v_call: TRBV19
clone_size: few
j_call: TRBJ2-1
d_call: .

cdr3_aa: CASSPALVAGAPTEQFF
cdr3_nt: TGCGCCAGCAGCCCGGCCCTGGTAGCGGGGGCTCCTACTGAGCAGTTCTTC
v_call: TRBV5-1
clone_size: many
j_call: TRBJ2-1
d_call: TRBD2

cdr3_aa: CASSLERAGAQETQYF
cdr3_nt: TGTGCCAGCAGCTTAGAGCGAGCGGGGGCCCAAGAGACCCAGTACTTC
v_call: TRBV7-9
clone_size: many
j_call: TRBJ2-5
d_call: TRBD2

cdr3_aa: CASSLALLAGVEQFF
cdr3_nt: TGTGCCAGCAGCTTGGCACTACTAGCGGGAGTTGAGCAGTTCTTC
v_call: TRBV5-5
clone_size: few
j_call: TRBJ2-1
d_call: TRBD2

cdr3_aa: CASSPDLKSEKLFF
cdr3_nt: TGTGCCAGCTCACCGGACTTAAAGAGTGAAAAACTGTTTTTT
v_call: TRBV18
clone_size: many
j_call: TRBJ1-4
d_call: .

cdr3_aa: CASSSRVQGGRGYTF
cdr3_nt: TGTGCCAGCAGCTCCCGAGTTCAGGGAGGAAGAGGCTACACCTTC
v_call: TRBV7-2
clone_size: .
j_call: TRBJ1-2
d_call: .

cdr3_aa: CASSEAKRQPRGQETQYF
cdr3_nt: TGTGCCAGCAGTGAAGCGAAAAGACAACCCCGAGGCCAAGAGACCCAGTACTTC
v_call: TRBV6-1
clone_size: many
j_call: TRBJ2-5
d_call: .

cdr3_aa: CASSQDHEAKNIQYF
cdr3_nt: TGTGCCAGCAGCCAAGATCACGAAGCCAAAAACATTCAGTACTTC
v_call: TRBV3-1
clone_size: many
j_call: TRBJ2-4
d_call: .

cdr3_aa: CASSVEGGTSTDTQYF
cdr3_nt: TGTGCCAGCAGCGTAGAGGGAGGGACTAGCACAGATACGCAGTATTTT
v_call: TRBV9
clone_size: .
j_call: TRBJ2-3
d_call: TRBD2

cdr3_aa: CASSPRLWSNTEAFF
cdr3_nt: TGCGCCAGCAGCCCGAGACTTTGGAGTAATACTGAAGCTTTCTTT
v_call: TRBV5-1
clone_size: many
j_call: TRBJ1-1
d_call: .

cdr3_aa: CASSLLAGLHTDTQYF
cdr3_nt: TGTGCCAGCAGCTTACTAGCGGGACTACACACAGATACGCAGTATTTT
v_call: TRBV7-2
clone_size: many
j_call: TRBJ2-3
d_call: TRBD2

cdr3_aa: CASSPGTGYGDRGYTF
cdr3_nt: TGCGCCAGCAGCCCCGGGACAGGGTACGGGGATAGAGGCTACACCTTC
v_call: TRBV5-1
clone_size: .
j_call: TRBJ1-2
d_call: TRBD1

cdr3_aa: CASSLGLDFGGYTF
cdr3_nt: TGTGCCAGCAGCTTAGGATTGGACTTTGGTGGCTACACCTTC
v_call: TRBV7-9
clone_size: few
j_call: TRBJ1-2
d_call: .

cdr3_aa: CASSLHEGGPYQQYF
cdr3_nt: TGTGCCAGCAGCCTTCATGAGGGGGGGCCCTACCAGCAGTACTTC
v_call: TRBV9
clone_size: .
j_call: TRBJ2-7
d_call: .

cdr3_aa: CASRPPEKQFF
cdr3_nt: TGTGCCAGCAGGCCACCGGAAAAGCAGTTCTTC
v_call: TRBV12-3/TRBV12-4
clone_size: .
j_call: TRBJ2-1
d_call: .

cdr3_aa: CASSPLSLSRVDIGFYSEQFF
cdr3_nt: TGTGCCAGCAGCCCTCTGAGCTTGAGCAGGGTTGATATAGGATTTTACAGTGAGCAGTTCTTC
v_call: TRBV7-9
clone_size: .
j_call: TRBJ2-1
d_call: .

cdr3_aa: CSVRGTGAYNEQFF
cdr3_nt: TGCAGCGTCCGCGGGACAGGGGCCTACAATGAGCAGTTCTTC
v_call: TRBV29-1
clone_size: .
j_call: TRBJ2-1
d_call: TRBD1

cdr3_aa: CASSIRGLGGYTF
cdr3_nt: TGTGCCAGCAGCATCAGGGGGCTCGGGGGCTACACCTTC
v_call: TRBV7-9
clone_size: few
j_call: TRBJ1-2
d_call: TRBD1

cdr3_aa: CSAVGLAGVQETQYF
cdr3_nt: TGCAGTGCTGTCGGACTAGCGGGAGTTCAAGAGACCCAGTACTTC
v_call: TRBV20-1
clone_size: many
j_call: TRBJ2-5
d_call: TRBD2

cdr3_aa: CSARPGVETQYF
cdr3_nt: TGCAGTGCTAGGCCGGGCGTGGAGACCCAGTACTTC
v_call: TRBV20-1
clone_size: many
j_call: TRBJ2-5
d_call: .

cdr3_aa: CASTKRQPNQPQHF
cdr3_nt: TGTGCCAGCACCAAGAGGCAGCCTAATCAGCCCCAGCATTTT
v_call: TRBV6-2/TRBV6-3
clone_size: many
j_call: TRBJ1-5
d_call: .

cdr3_aa: CASTGRWSTSNQPQHF
cdr3_nt: TGTGCCAGCACGGGCAGATGGAGTACTAGCAATCAGCCCCAGCATTTT
v_call: TRBV2
clone_size: many
j_call: TRBJ1-5
d_call: .

cdr3_aa: CSARDQVKGSTDTQYF
cdr3_nt: TGCAGTGCTAGAGATCAAGTTAAGGGGAGCACAGATACGCAGTATTTT
v_call: TRBV20-1
clone_size: many
j_call: TRBJ2-3
d_call: .

cdr3_aa: CSAIQGARGYTF
cdr3_nt: TGCAGTGCCATACAGGGGGCGAGGGGCTACACCTTC
v_call: TRBV20-1
clone_size: .
j_call: TRBJ1-2
d_call: TRBD1

cdr3_aa: CASSLRKETQYF
cdr3_nt: TGTGCCAGCAGCTTACGAAAAGAGACCCAGTACTTC
v_call: TRBV7-9
clone_size: many
j_call: TRBJ2-5
d_call: .

cdr3_aa: CASSPPASYNEQFF
cdr3_nt: TGTGCCAGCAGTCCGCCGGCTAGCTACAATGAGCAGTTCTTC
v_call: TRBV28
clone_size: many
j_call: TRBJ2-1
d_call: .

cdr3_aa: CASSMWGVANVLTF
cdr3_nt: TGTGCCAGTAGTATGTGGGGGGTAGCCAACGTCCTGACTTTC
v_call: TRBV19
clone_size: .
j_call: TRBJ2-6
d_call: .